The T cell receptor (beta chain) described here comes from a study of graft-versus-host responses after intestinal transplantation. TCRdb's table, derived via immunoSEQ multiplex PCR, lists solely in-frame clones and lacks some. The sample has 70,000 to 80,000 clones; about 90% are singletons. As to this clone: Its antigen is not known.

This CDR3 has 16 amino acids. Per the germline V gene, CDR1 is SGDLS and CDR2 is YYNGEE. J gave up 4 bases and V 3 bases, and 5 bases lay outside the gene matches. The source is a human donor who received an intestinal transplant. The chain links TRBV9 to TRBJ2-6; 9 bases align to TRBD1. Material: unstimulated CD8+ T cells sorted from spleen or lymph node cells, obtained before intestinal transplant. In nucleotides, the CDR3 is TGTGCCAGCAGCGGCGGGACAGGGTCCGGGGCCAACGTCCTGACTTTC. Its protein is CASSGGTGSGANVLTF.